The entry below describes one T cell receptor (beta chain). This sample was taken from a study of cytomegalovirus exposure and HLA in healthy donors. Vbeta (60) and Jbeta (13) primers were used in the PCR. TCRdb's copy holds only in-frame clones and misses some; the assay was immunoSEQ multiplex PCR. The sample yields around 130,000 clones, of which the top ten take up about 1.6%. Germline CDR1 reads LGHNA; CDR2 reads YNFKEQ. The V end was cut by 5 bases, the J end by 0 bases, with 14 bases between. The CDR3 length is 16 residues. The chain joins TRBV4-2 to TRBJ2-1; D is undetermined. Sequencing input: PBMCs. This receptor was taken from a woman aged 40 to 50 in good health and CMV-seronegative. The DNA of the CDR3 is TGTGCCAGCAGCGATACGGGTAGGAGCTCCTACAATGAGCAGTTCTTC. Translation: CASSDTGRSSYNEQFF.